What follows are 26 T cell receptor beta chains derived from one specimen sequenced in a study of metastatic and nonmetastatic thyroid tumors. Patients underwent thyroid surgery, and none had received any treatment before it. TCRdb re-called the PCR reads through MiXCR. In the table there are under 100,000 clones, about 9.1% of which are singletons. The sequenced material came from blood. These receptor sequences come from a female donor with papillary thyroid cancer or a benign thyroid nodule (not recorded which). Some clones in this sample may be carry-over from other donors' samples.

This clone was picked up a small number of times. Germline is not matched at one junction end, which may reflect a read error. J is TRBJ2-7 and V is TRBV12-3 or TRBV12-4, with D perhaps TRBD1 (6 bases). This CDR3 has 13 amino acids. CDR3 coding DNA: TGTGCTAGCAGTCGGGACATGCCCTACGAGCAGTACTTC. It specifies CASSRDMPYEQYF.

This clone was recorded at least ten times. The chain links TRBV7-9 to TRBJ2-3, with unresolved D. Germline values: CDR1 SEHNR, CDR2 FQNEAQ (reference sequence). The CDR3 is 14 residues long. The V end lost 8 bases, the J end lost 2 bases, and 14 bases lay between the germline ends. CDR3 protein: CASRTDGNTDTQYF. The CDR3 DNA sequence: TGTGCCAGCCGTACAGACGGCAACACAGATACGCAGTATTTT.

This clone was detected many times. The V gene is TRBV4-1, the J gene TRBJ2-7, with TRBD1 matching over 9 bases. The CDR3 contains 14 residues. The V and J ends lost 2 bases and 3 bases, in that order; junction bases with no gene match: 2. Germline CDR1 and CDR2: MGHRA and YSYEKL. The CDR3, as DNA: TGCGCCAGCAGCCAACAGACAGGGGGCTACGAGCAGTACTTC. Translation: CASSQQTGGYEQYF.

Worth noting for this clone: This sequence may be a read error, since a much larger clone differs from it by one base. The J gene is TRBJ1-1, the V gene TRBV3-1; 7 bases are shared with TRBD1. CDR1 LGHDT and CDR2 YNNKEL come from the germline V gene (reference sequence). Losses at the gene ends were 4 bases for V and 4 bases for J; bases not matched to a gene: 6. This CDR3 spans 14 amino acids. CDR3: CASSPSGGSTEAFF. CDR3 DNA sequence: TGTGCCAGCAGCCCCTCAGGGGGGTCCACTGAAGCTTTCTTT.

This clone was seen a few times. The chain combines TRBV5-1 with TRBJ1-2; D call uncertain. CDR1 is SGHRS and CDR2 is YFSETQ in the germline V gene. The CDR3 has 13 amino acids. Trimming pared 0 bases from V and 3 bases from J, leaving 6 bases between. This CDR3 reads CASSLAADYGYTF. CDR3 sequence (DNA): TGCGCCAGCAGCTTGGCCGCGGACTATGGCTACACCTTC. Supplemented by reference TRBV5-1 and TRBJ1-2, the full variable domain reads KAGVTQTPRYLIKTRGQQVTLSCSPISGHRSVSWYQQTPGQGLQFLFEYFSETQRNKGNFPGRFSGRQFSNSRSEMNVSTLELGDSALYLCASSLAADYGYTFGSGTRLTVV.

This clone was observed at least ten times. The rearrangement joins TRBV5-4 to TRBJ2-7, with a weak D call TRBD1 (6 bases). CDR1 and CDR2 from the germline V gene are SGHNT and YYREEE (reference sequence). V gave up 5 bases and J gave up 5 bases, with 20 bases separating them. The CDR3 runs 15 residues. The CDR3 spells CASSVKQGNTHEQYF. The CDR3 DNA is TGTGCCAGCAGTGTGAAACAGGGAAACACGCACGAGCAGTACTTC.

In its sample, this clone was seen many times. This sequence joins TRBV30 and TRBJ2-3, with D perhaps being TRBD1 or TRBD2 (6 bases each). There are 16 residues in the CDR3. Per the germline V gene, CDR1 is GTSNPN and CDR2 is SVGIG (reference sequence). V was clipped by 0 bases and J by 3 bases, with 16 bases between them. As DNA, the CDR3 is TGTGCCTGGAGTGTTTGGGACACCGCGGGGACAGATACGCAGTATTTT. Encoded protein: CAWSVWDTAGTDTQYF. The full variable domain, rest sourced from reference TRBV30 and TRBJ2-3, is SQTIHQWPATLVQPVGSPLSLECTVEGTSNPNLYWYRQAAGRGLQLLFYSVGIGQISSEVPQNLSASRPQDRQFILSSKKLLLSDSGFYLCAWSVWDTAGTDTQYFGPGTRLTVL.

This clone was seen repeatedly, ten times or more. The chain employs TRBV7-2 and TRBJ2-1; possible D gene TRBD1, 6 bases. Germline V lookup: CDR1 SGHTA, CDR2 FQGNSA. The V end lost 5 bases, the J end lost 15 bases, and 20 bases lay between the germline ends. This CDR3 contains 13 residues. DNA for the CDR3: TGTGCCAGCAGCCCCCTTCCAGGGGCAGGGGCGTTCTTC. Its protein product is CASSPLPGAGAFF.

The chain is built from TRBV6-1 and TRBJ1-4, with D uncertain. CDR1 is MNHNS, CDR2 SASEGT, per germline. V shed 2 bases and J shed 0 bases, with 13 bases lying between them. The CDR3 extends over 17 amino acids. This CDR3 reads CASSEPWVRATNEKLFF. The CDR3 DNA sequence: TGTGCCAGCAGTGAACCATGGGTTCGGGCAACTAATGAAAAACTGTTTTTT.

V gene TRBV6-2 or TRBV6-3 combines with J gene TRBJ2-7, with TRBD1 matching over 8 bases. CDR1 MNHEY and CDR2 SVGEGT come from the germline V gene. V was clipped by 2 bases and J by 3 bases; unmatched bases: 6. The CDR3 totals 15 residues. The CDR3: CASSYPGTGNYEQYF. In DNA form, the CDR3 reads TGTGCCAGCAGTTACCCTGGGACAGGAAACTACGAGCAGTACTTC.

CDR3 loop: CASSPRDKSYEQYF. CDR3 sequence (DNA): TGTGCCAGCAGCCCCCGGGACAAGTCCTACGAGCAGTACTTC. This chain uses TRBV7-9 with TRBJ2-7, with D perhaps TRBD1 (6 bases). Germline V gene lookup returns CDR1 SEHNR and CDR2 FQNEAQ (reference sequence). The CDR3 contains 14 residues. Trimming took off 5 bases at V and 1 base at J, with 12 bases between the two ends.

This clone came up many times. This sequence joins TRBV12-3 or TRBV12-4 and TRBJ2-3, with a weak D call TRBD2 (5 bases). V was pared by 5 bases and J by 1 base, with 13 bases between. The CDR3 spans 15 residues. DNA for the CDR3: TGTGCCAGCAGTACGTCTAGCTTGCGCACAGATACGCAGTATTTT. Its translation is CASSTSSLRTDTQYF.

There are many counts of this clone. The J gene is TRBJ2-1, the V gene TRBV20-1; possible D gene TRBD1, 6 bases. Trimming left V 6 bases short and J 8 bases short, with 11 bases between. Germline-derived CDR1 and CDR2 are DFQATT and SNEGSKA (reference sequence). This CDR3 comprises 11 residues. CDR3 DNA sequence: TGCAGTGCCCCTAGGGGGTATGAGCAGTTCTTC. Translated, it gives CSAPRGYEQFF.

This clone has a count of ten or more. The V and J genes are TRBV7-3 and TRBJ1-6; D is unresolved. The ends were cut back, 4 bases at V and 8 bases at J, with 9 bases in the middle. The CDR3 totals 13 residues. Germline assignment: CDR1 SGHTA and CDR2 FQGTGA. CDR3 in amino acids: CASSSTSDSPLHF. The CDR3 DNA follows: TGTGCCAGCAGCTCGACGAGCGATTCACCCCTCCACTTT.

This clone was counted ten times or more. The chain has TRBV6-1 and TRBJ1-4, with a weak D call TRBD1 (5 bases). V lost 0 bases and J 4 bases, leaving 12 bases between the germline ends. The V gene's germline CDR1 is MNHNS and CDR2 SASEGT. The CDR3 runs 16 residues. The CDR3 loop reads CASSEAGRTINEKLFF. The CDR3 coding sequence is TGTGCCAGCAGTGAAGCGGGACGGACAATTAATGAAAAACTGTTTTTT.

This clone came up many times. The J gene is TRBJ1-1, the V gene TRBV3-1; TRBD1 might be the D (5 bases). With 6 bases removed from V and 4 bases from J, the gap between germline ends came to 12 bases. CDR1 and CDR2 (germline): LGHDT, YNNKEL (reference sequence). This CDR3 has 13 amino acids. The CDR3 here is CASRRDGITEAFF. CDR3 in DNA: TGTGCCAGCAGAAGGGACGGTATCACTGAAGCTTTCTTT.

This clone was recorded many times. Relative to the germline gene, one junction end is altered; a read error may explain this. The V and J genes are TRBV3-1 and TRBJ1-4; D perhaps matches TRBD1 (6 bases). The CDR3 spans 11 residues. CDR1 LGHDT and CDR2 YNNKEL come from the germline V gene (reference sequence). CDR3 in DNA: TGTGCCAGCAGCCAAGACCAGGGGATCATTTTT. This codes for CASSQDQGIIF.

There are a few counts of this clone. Given a much more abundant clone one base away, this may be a read error. This sequence joins TRBV7-9 and TRBJ1-1; 8 bases match TRBD1. With V trimmed by 5 bases and J by 1 base, 3 bases remained unmatched. The CDR3 totals 14 residues. Germline V gene lookup returns CDR1 SEHNR and CDR2 FQNEAQ (reference sequence). This CDR3 reads CASSLTGANTEAFF. In nucleotides, the CDR3 is TGTGCCAGCAGCCTGACAGGGGCGAACACTGAAGCTTTCTTT.

This clone showed up many times. The rearrangement uses TRBV27 and TRBJ1-5, with D possibly TRBD1 on 5 matching bases. CDR1 is MNHEY, CDR2 SMNVEV, per germline (reference sequence). V gave up 3 bases and J gave up 1 base, with 13 bases separating them. The CDR3 spans 16 residues. The CDR3 bases are TGTGCCAGCAGTTTGGGGGGGGAAATGAGCAATCAGCCCCAGCATTTT. It yields the protein CASSLGGEMSNQPQHF.

This chain joins TRBV11-2 and TRBJ2-1; D might be TRBD2 (6 bases). Germline CDR1 is SGHAT and CDR2 is FQNNGV. Deletions cut 6 bases from V and 10 bases from J, with 13 bases between. The CDR3 loop spans 12 amino acids. In DNA form, the CDR3 reads TGTGCCAGCAGTGAACTAGCCCCCGAGCAGTTCTTC. Translated, it gives CASSELAPEQFF.

This clone is categorized as medium-sized. The V and J genes are TRBV2 and TRBJ2-7; D is unresolved. V lost 5 bases, J lost 5 bases, and 19 bases lay in between. CDR3 length equals 15 residues. From germline, CDR1 is SNHLY and CDR2 FYNNEI. CDR3: CASSLGPVGYDEQYF. CDR3 sequence (DNA): TGTGCCAGCAGTTTGGGCCCGGTGGGCTACGACGAGCAGTACTTC.

This clone was counted many times. The gene calls are TRBV25-1 and TRBJ2-2, with unresolved D. V lost 4 bases, J lost 0 bases, and 9 bases lay in between. This CDR3 is built from 15 residues. Germline V gene data show CDR1 as MGHDK and CDR2 as SYGVNS. Written as DNA, the CDR3 is TGTGCCAGCAGTGGGGTTTTCGCGAACACCGGGGAGCTGTTTTTT. It codes for CASSGVFANTGELFF. The variable domain in full, with the rest retrieved from reference TRBV25-1 and TRBJ2-2, is EADIYQTPRYLVIGTGKKITLECSQTMGHDKMYWYQQDPGMELHLIHYSYGVNSTEKGDLSSESTVSRIRTEHFPLTLESARPSHTSQYLCASSGVFANTGELFFGEGSRLTVL.

This clone occurred many times. The CDR3 region has the DNA TGTGCCAGCAGTACACGGACAGGATTAGCTTTCTTT. Encoded protein: CASSTRTGLAFF. The V call is TRBV28, the J call TRBJ1-1; TRBD1 matches 7 bases. The CDR3 is made up of 12 amino acids. Germline V gene sequence: CDR1 MDHEN, CDR2 SYDVKM. After removal of 5 bases from V and 10 bases from J, the junction contained 7 bases not matched to a gene.

This clone was seen ten or more times. The rearrangement joins TRBV5-1 to TRBJ2-5; 10 bases are shared with TRBD2. V lost 5 bases, J lost 4 bases, and 8 bases stayed unmatched. The CDR3 has 15 amino acids. Germline V gene data show CDR1 as SGHRS and CDR2 as YFSETQ. The CDR3: CASRSAGGPGETQYF. The CDR3, as DNA: TGCGCCAGCAGGTCAGCGGGGGGGCCGGGAGAGACCCAGTACTTC.

This clone was counted many times. This rearrangement joins TRBV28 to TRBJ2-4; 8 nucleotides align to TRBD1. Trimming removed 5 bases from V and 3 bases from J; junction bases left unmatched: 9. This CDR3 spans 16 amino acids. Germline CDR1 is MDHEN and CDR2 is SYDVKM. DNA for the CDR3: TGTGCCAGCAGTCCAAGGACAGGGCTTGGCAAAAACATTCAGTACTTC. Amino acids: CASSPRTGLGKNIQYF.

This clone was detected a few times. The chain carries TRBV20-1 and TRBJ2-7, with D tentatively TRBD2 (7 bases). Trimming removed 0 bases from V and 3 bases from J, with 24 bases in between. Per germline, CDR1 DFQATT and CDR2 SNEGSKA (reference sequence). The CDR3 consists of 18 residues. The CDR3 region is CSARDHLGGRGVVYEQYF. CDR3 sequence (DNA): TGCAGTGCTAGAGATCATTTAGGGGGACGGGGGGTTGTCTACGAGCAGTACTTC.